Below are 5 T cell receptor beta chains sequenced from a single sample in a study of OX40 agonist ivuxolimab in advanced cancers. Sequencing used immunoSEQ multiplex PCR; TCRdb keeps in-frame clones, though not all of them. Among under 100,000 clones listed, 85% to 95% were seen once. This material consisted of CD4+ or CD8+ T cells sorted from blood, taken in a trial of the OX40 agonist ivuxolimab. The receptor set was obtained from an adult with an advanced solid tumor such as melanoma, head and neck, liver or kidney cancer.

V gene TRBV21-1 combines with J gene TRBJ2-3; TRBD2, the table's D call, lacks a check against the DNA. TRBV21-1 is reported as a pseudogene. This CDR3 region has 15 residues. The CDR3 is CASSGPSVGTDTQYF. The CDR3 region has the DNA TGTGCCAGCAGCGGTCCTAGCGTGGGCACAGATACGCAGTATTTT.

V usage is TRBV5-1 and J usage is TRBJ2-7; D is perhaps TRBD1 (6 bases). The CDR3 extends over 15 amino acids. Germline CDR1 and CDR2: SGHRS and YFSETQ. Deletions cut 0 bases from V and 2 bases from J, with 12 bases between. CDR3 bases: TGCGCCAGCAGCTTGGTGGACAGTCAAGCCTACGAGCAGTACTTC. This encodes CASSLVDSQAYEQYF.

This CDR3 reads CASSLRRAVSLEAYEQYF. The CDR3, as DNA: TGTGCCAGCAGCTTGAGAAGGGCGGTGAGCCTAGAAGCCTACGAGCAGTACTTC. The V and J genes are TRBV5-6 and TRBJ2-7, with D unresolved. Germline-derived CDR1 and CDR2 are SGHDT and YYEEEE. The CDR3 runs to 18 residues. Between the trimmed V and J ends, which lost 1 base and 2 bases, there was a span of 22 bases.

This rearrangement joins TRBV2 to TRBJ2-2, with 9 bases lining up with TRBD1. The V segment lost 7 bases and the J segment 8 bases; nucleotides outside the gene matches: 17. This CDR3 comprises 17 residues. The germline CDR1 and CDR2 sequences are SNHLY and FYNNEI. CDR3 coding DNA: TGTGCCAGCAATCCACCTCGGGACAGGGACGCTAGGGGGGAGCTGTTTTTT. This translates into CASNPPRDRDARGELFF.

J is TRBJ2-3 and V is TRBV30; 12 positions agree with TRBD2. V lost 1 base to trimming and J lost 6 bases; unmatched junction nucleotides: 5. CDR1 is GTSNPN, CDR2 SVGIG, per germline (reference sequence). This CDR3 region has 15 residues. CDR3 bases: TGTGCCTGGAGTGGGGCTAGCGGGGGGGCGGATACGCAGTATTTT. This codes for CAWSGASGGADTQYF.